Below, one T cell receptor (beta chain) is given with its context. This clonotype appeared once. No antigen is known for it. A much larger clone is a single base away; this may be a read error. The donors were roughly 39 Caucasian individuals from Russia, aged roughly 6 to 100 years, who were systemically healthy. Roughly 10 milliliters of peripheral blood were drawn from each donor into EDTA-treated Vacutainer tubes. Ficoll-Paque density-gradient centrifugation was used to isolate PBMCs, with at least 6.5 million obtained per sample. Total RNA, at least 6 micrograms per sample, was extracted from PBMCs with Trizol reagent. Naive CD45RAhigh/CD27high T cell percentages were measured by flow cytometry on a PBMC aliquot from every donor. This entry is derived from a study of blood T cells in healthy people across ages (dated by TCRdb to about 2015). Notes on the research overall: Template switching captured roughly one uniquely barcoded TCR beta cDNA molecule per two T cells in model experiments. Using the same blood draw, the study looked at two additional independent replicas of 1 million unique cDNA reads for two donors, one aged 18 to 30 and the other aged 80 or older. Using deep sequencing normalized with unique cDNA molecular identifiers, the study measured how TCR beta repertoire diversity changes with age. Donors of different ages were randomly distributed across sequencing lanes to avoid experimental bias. The donors were split into four age groups: young (average around 17 years), middle-aged (over 35), aged (approximately 60) and long-lived (under 85).

Library construction relied on 5' RACE. Sequencing was performed on an Illumina HiSeq 2500. A second PCR of roughly 7 to 12 cycles was run with a J-beta primer mix and a sample-barcoded 5' primer. A template-switch 5' adaptor carrying 12 random nucleotides introduced a unique molecular identifier onto each TCR beta cDNA molecule. At least 3 million CDR3-containing paired-end reads were obtained from each sample. First-strand cDNA was synthesized from all RNA with the Mint cDNA synthesis kit, primed by a TRBC-specific oligonucleotide. After uracil-DNA glycosylase treatment, a first 18-cycle PCR used universal primers M1SS and BC2_uni_R on all cDNA. The authors' analysis ran thus. Each sample was normalized by randomly selecting 1 million high-quality reads, each carrying a distinct molecular identifier. Reads sharing molecular identifiers were discarded rather than binned into consensus sequences. CDR3 identification, clonotype clustering and error correction used MiTCR with a Q25 quality threshold and the strictest error-elimination algorithm. A nonparametric unseen species model with Euler transformation was used to estimate lower-bound total TCR beta diversity. The public reads were reanalyzed by TCRdb: fastp trimming at Q25, MiXCR alignment, in-frame beta chains only. Records with the same CDR3 protein are collapsed into one entry carrying the most frequent genes and DNA. V and J calls and clone size were set by TCRdb, not the authors. The sample yields about 1.8 million distinct CDR3 sequences; about 50% were counted once. The ten most abundant clones make up more than 2% of the sample.

The CDR3 runs 11 residues from the cysteine to the phenylalanine. Just CDR3 DNA is preserved here, 33 bases in frame from base 1. For CDR1 and CDR2, the germline V gene lists LGHNA and YSLEER. What the authors observed across the whole study: Estimates of total diversity from one million sequenced T cells were regarded as lower bounds and underestimates. Compared with the aged group, the long-lived group had more naive CD4+ T cells, fewer expanded clones and increased TCR diversity, a pattern suggesting age selection. Observed TCR beta diversity per million T cells fell roughly linearly with age, and a significant reduction was already apparent by age about 43. There was a strong correlation between observed TCR beta diversity and the percentage of naive T cells measured by flow cytometry. Conclusive comparison of naive and antigen-experienced compartments was prevented by the profiling of bulk unsorted PBMCs. Because the CMV infection status of the donors was unknown, age-related changes in expanded clonotypes may potentially have been confounded.

Input material: blood. The sequence came from a woman aged 40 to 49 in good health. The chain links TRBV4-3 with TRBJ2-5; the D gene is tentatively TRBD1 or TRBD2, each matching 5 bases. Gene TRBJ2-7 matches the end of the DNA better, so the J call may be wrong. Here the CDR3 is given as CASNRGTEQYF. The nucleotide sequence is TGCGCCAGCAACCGAGGGACCGAGCAGTACTTC.